This T cell receptor (beta chain) comes out of a study of tissue T cells after allogeneic stem cell transplantation. Turning to this clone: Gene names follow the mouse nomenclature. The read stops 1 residue short of the end of the CDR3; the missing end is completed from the germline J gene.

J lost 8 bases, V lost 3 bases, and 5 bases had no gene match. Germline CDR1 NNHNN, CDR2 SYGAGS (reference sequence). CDR3 length: 14 residues. Using immunoSEQ multiplex PCR, the repertoire was profiled, and TCRdb retains in-frame clones only, with some absent. The top ten clones hold approximately 30% of a sample with about 3,000 clones, roughly 47% of them seen once. As to time point: mouse harvest day 14 after allogeneic transplant. The graft held 10^6 splenic CD5+ T cells and 10^7 T-cell-depleted bone marrow cells. Tissues came from B6→BALB/c major-mismatch GVHD mice at day 7 or 14. Sequencing input: gut tissue. This chain links TRBV13-2 with TRBJ2-5; the match to TRBD2 covers 11 bases. The receptor was derived from a female BALB/c mouse given C57BL/6 T cells with graft-versus-host disease after an allogeneic hematopoietic cell transplant. This chain's CDR3 is CASGGTGGRGTQYF. The CDR3 DNA, read in part, is TGTGCCAGCGGTGGGACTGGGGGGCGCGGCACCCAGTAC.